Below are 20 T cell receptor beta chains sequenced from a single sample in a study of cytomegalovirus exposure and HLA in healthy donors. Vbeta (60) and Jbeta (13) primers were used in the PCR. The assay was immunoSEQ multiplex PCR, and TCRdb's table has in-frame clones only and misses some. Of tens of thousands of clones listed, over 75% are singletons. Material: PBMCs. All receptors come from a male donor in good health and CMV-seronegative.

In this sample, this clone turned up once. The chain links TRBV9 to TRBJ1-2, with D possibly TRBD1 on 5 matching bases. The germline gives CDR1 SGDLS, CDR2 YYNGEE. This CDR3 comprises 14 residues. The ends were cut back, 4 bases at V and 2 bases at J, with 12 bases in the middle. The CDR3 loop reads CASSIGGGNYGYTF. DNA of the CDR3: TGTGCCAGCAGCATCGGGGGTGGGAACTATGGCTACACCTTC.

Comments on this clone: The CDR3 does not close with the conserved phenylalanine or tryptophan, likely indicating a read error. The chain carries TRBV6-5 and TRBJ2-7, with D possibly TRBD1 on 5 matching bases. CDR1 MNHEY and CDR2 SVGAGI come from the germline V gene. V was pared by 6 bases and J by 3 bases, with 12 bases between. This CDR3 contains 13 residues. The CDR3 region is CASSRDSIYEQYL. The DNA for the CDR3 is TGTGCCAGCAGCCGAGACAGCATCTACGAGCAGTACCTC.

V is TRBV7-8 and J is TRBJ1-1; perhaps TRBD1 as D (6 bases). Trimming left V 4 bases short and J 7 bases short, with 13 bases between. CDR1 SGHVS and CDR2 FQNEAQ come from the germline V gene. The CDR3 runs to 13 residues. CDR3 amino acids: CASSSPGGLEAFF. The CDR3 region has the DNA TGTGCCAGCAGCTCCCCGGGGGGGCTTGAAGCTTTCTTT.

This sequence joins TRBV7-9 and TRBJ1-6; no clear D. V was pared by 5 bases and J by 8 bases, with 13 bases between. The CDR3 totals 14 residues. Germline V gene lookup returns CDR1 SEHNR and CDR2 FQNEAQ (reference sequence). CDR3 sequence reads: CASSPPGFHSPLHF. The CDR3 coding sequence is TGTGCCAGCAGCCCCCCCGGGTTTCATTCACCCCTCCACTTT.

The CDR3 spells CASSLVRGEGYTF. The CDR3 DNA reads as TGTGCCAGCAGCCTCGTCCGGGGGGAGGGCTACACCTTC. This sequence joins TRBV6-1 and TRBJ1-2; weak D call: TRBD1 (5 bases). Germline assignment: CDR1 MNHNS and CDR2 SASEGT. The CDR3 is made up of 13 amino acids. Trimming shortened V by 6 bases and J by 8 bases, and 16 bases separated the two germline ends.

The chain links TRBV5-6 to TRBJ2-5, with 10 bases identical to TRBD1. This CDR3 is built from 16 residues. V lost 0 bases and J lost 4; bases outside the gene matches: 6. CDR1 SGHDT and CDR2 YYEEEE come from the germline V gene. The CDR3: CASSLVGDRGGETQYF. The CDR3 region has the DNA TGTGCCAGCAGCTTGGTAGGGGACAGGGGAGGAGAGACCCAGTACTTC.

The J gene is TRBJ2-1, the V gene TRBV15; D remains unclear. The CDR3 contains 17 residues. V was clipped by 0 bases and J by 0 bases, with 12 bases between them. Per the germline V gene, CDR1 is LNHNV and CDR2 is YYDKDF (reference sequence). This chain's CDR3 is CATSRDHRRSSYNEQFF. The DNA of the CDR3 is TGTGCCACCAGCAGAGATCACCGACGGAGCTCCTACAATGAGCAGTTCTTC.

V usage is TRBV6-5 and J usage is TRBJ1-3; TRBD1 aligns across 8 bases. The CDR3 is made up of 16 amino acids. Germline lookup yields CDR1 MNHEY and CDR2 SVGAGI. V trimming: 0 bases; J trimming: 4 bases; junction bases outside the gene matches: 5. The CDR3 reads CASSYSSRGLGNTIYF. The CDR3 DNA reads TGTGCCAGCAGTTACTCGAGCAGGGGGCTAGGAAACACCATATATTTT.

The chain couples TRBV10-3 to TRBJ2-3; 7 bases are a match to TRBD2. This CDR3 has 15 residues. V lost 4 bases, J lost 2 bases, and 6 bases stayed unmatched. Looked up from germline, CDR1 is ENHRY and CDR2 is SYGVKD. The CDR3 spells CAISGSGLSTDTQYF. Written as DNA, the CDR3 is TGTGCCATCAGTGGTAGCGGGCTCTCCACAGATACGCAGTATTTT.

V is TRBV10-3 and J is TRBJ1-1; 7 nucleotides align to TRBD1. Trimming took 6 bases from V and 2 from J; bases not matched to a gene: 6. The germline CDR1 and CDR2 sequences are ENHRY and SYGVKD. The CDR3 runs 14 residues. CDR3 bases: TGTGCCATCAGCCGGACAGGCTCCAACACTGAAGCTTTCTTT. This gives the protein CAISRTGSNTEAFF.

The rearrangement uses TRBV5-1 and TRBJ2-7; 11 positions agree with TRBD1. The germline CDR1 and CDR2 sequences are SGHRS and YFSETQ. V dropped 2 bases and J dropped 7; count of bases not matched to a gene: 8. This CDR3 comprises 15 residues. The CDR3 sequence is CASSFLGQGAGEQYF. The CDR3 nucleotides are TGCGCCAGCAGCTTTTTAGGACAGGGGGCGGGTGAGCAGTACTTC.

This clone was found a few times. V usage is TRBV18 and J usage is TRBJ2-5; TRBD2 agrees at 10 bases. The J call may be mistaken, given a closer DNA end match to TRBJ2-7. The CDR3 runs 14 residues. Germline V CDR1 and CDR2: KGHSH, LQKENI. The CDR3 reads CASSPAGGTHEQYF. In DNA, the CDR3 is TGTGCCAGCTCGCCAGCGGGGGGGACGCACGAGCAGTACTTC.

The chain uses TRBV9 and TRBJ2-3, with a tentative D call TRBD2 (6 bases). CDR3 length: 14 amino acids. Germline lookup yields CDR1 SGDLS and CDR2 YYNGEE. V was trimmed by 7 bases and J by 2 bases, leaving 14 bases between them. The CDR3 region is CASSSGWDTDTQYF. Here the CDR3 DNA reads TGTGCCAGCTCGAGCGGGTGGGACACAGATACGCAGTATTTT.

The V gene is TRBV19, the J gene TRBJ2-3; 13 bases map to TRBD2. The germline V gene encodes CDR1 LNHDA and CDR2 SQIVND (reference sequence). The junction had 8 bases not matched to a gene; V was cut back by 5 bases and J by 3 bases. The CDR3 has 17 residues. The CDR3 here is CASSFTGTSGETDTQYF. The DNA for the CDR3 is TGTGCCAGTAGTTTCACCGGGACTAGCGGGGAAACAGATACGCAGTATTTT. The full variable domain, with the rest looked up from reference TRBV19 and TRBJ2-3, is DGGITQSPKYLFRKEGQNVTLSCEQNLNHDAMYWYRQDPGQGLRLIYYSQIVNDFQKGDIAEGYSVSREKKESFPLTVTSAQKNPTAFYLCASSFTGTSGETDTQYFGPGTRLTVL.

This clone was counted between two and nine times. The rearrangement uses TRBV19 and TRBJ2-3; 10 bases are a match to TRBD2. This CDR3 comprises 17 residues. Germline CDR1 is LNHDA and CDR2 is SQIVND (reference sequence). Trimming cost V 3 bases and J 6 bases; bases outside gene matches: 12. This CDR3 is CASSMSLAGVRKDTQYF. The CDR3 bases are TGTGCCAGTAGTATGTCCCTAGCGGGGGTGCGAAAGGATACGCAGTATTTT.

The chain combines TRBV6-5 with TRBJ1-1; tentatively, D is TRBD1 (6 bases). Germline CDR1 is MNHEY and CDR2 is SVGAGI. V lost 0 bases, J lost 1 base, and 6 bases lay in between. This CDR3 contains 14 residues. As DNA, the CDR3 is TGTGCCAGCAGTTACTCACAGGGGAACACTGAAGCTTTCTTT. The encoded protein is CASSYSQGNTEAFF.

V gene TRBV10-3 combines with J gene TRBJ1-1, with D possibly being TRBD1 (5 bases). The CDR3 extends over 15 amino acids. Germline V gives CDR1 ENHRY, CDR2 SYGVKD. V was shortened by 4 bases and J by 2 bases, with 14 bases between the two germline ends. CDR3 sequence (DNA): TGTGCCATCAGTGTCCAGGGCGGGGGAAACACTGAAGCTTTCTTT. This translates into CAISVQGGGNTEAFF.

The V call is TRBV11-2, the J call TRBJ2-5; 7 nucleotides align to TRBD2. CDR1 is SGHAT, CDR2 FQNNGV, per germline. The ends lost 5 bases at V and 4 bases at J; junction bases unmatched: 10. The length of the CDR3 is 15 residues. The chain's CDR3 is CASSRTGRGGETQYF. CDR3 coding DNA: TGTGCCAGCAGCCGAACGGGGAGGGGAGGAGAGACCCAGTACTTC.

In this sample, this clone turned up a few times. The V call is TRBV28, the J call TRBJ2-7; possibly TRBD1 for D (5 bases). This CDR3 is built from 14 residues. The ends were cut back, 11 bases at V and 5 bases at J, with 22 bases in the middle. Germline-derived CDR1 and CDR2 are MDHEN and SYDVKM. The CDR3 coding sequence is TGTGCCGCAACCCTCGCAGGGCGCTTGGACGAGCAGTACTTC. Encoded protein: CAATLAGRLDEQYF.

The genes are TRBV30 and TRBJ1-5, with 9 positions matching TRBD1. J was trimmed by 2 bases and V by 0 bases; bases with no gene match: 8. CDR1 GTSNPN and CDR2 SVGIG come from the germline V gene (reference sequence). CDR3 length equals 17 residues. DNA of the CDR3: TGTGCCTGGAGTGTACCCAGACAGGGGGGAGGCAATCAGCCCCAGCATTTT. The encoded protein is CAWSVPRQGGGNQPQHF.